This TCR beta chain emerged from a study of cytomegalovirus exposure and HLA in healthy donors (TCRdb year 2017). Turning to the overall study: According to an earlier analysis of around 600 of the donors, about 179 million T cells yielded 120 million or so unique TCR beta sequences and 276 Gb of sequence data. An early release covering roughly 600 HLA-typed donors comprised about 300 gigabases of sequencing data and around 80 million unique TCR sequences. Of the approximately 400 genotyped donors, approximately 80% were placed in the genetic ancestry cluster associated with self-reported Caucasian donors. The study aimed to test whether cataloging public T cell receptors could reveal signatures of past pathogen exposure. The T cell repertoires of around 730 subjects were profiled by immunosequencing and related to cytomegalovirus serostatus. Besides the first cohort of under 700 subjects, a separate validation cohort made up of about 120 different subjects was used. The study combined high-throughput TCR immunosequencing, statistical association of individual TCRs with disease status, and machine learning to predict cytomegalovirus infection status. In a later analysis, previously published TCR beta repertoires from roughly 710 donors were re-analyzed and high-resolution HLA genotyping was added so that TCR occurrence patterns could be studied. The later analysis used no new phenotypic data to find candidate immune exposures, relying instead on TCR beta sequences and their occurrence across donors. To decide whether each TCR beta V gene segment behaved as functional or pseudogenic, an earlier analysis of some 580 of the donors relied on high-throughput TCR beta sequencing. Donor age, sex, ethnicity and CMV serostatus were compiled together with the repertoire data. Genome-wide SNP genotypes for about 55% of the roughly 670 donors were used in a later genetic analysis, which treated that subset as a discovery cohort. Every repertoire in the discovery cohort had been generated on one and the same sequencing platform. Class I and class II HLA loci were covered by the typing at four-digit resolution. Typing coverage varied by locus: roughly 620-640 donors for A, B, C, DRB1 and DQB1; about 520 for DQA1; about 570 for DPA1; roughly 470 for DPB1. Roughly 5 DR-DQ haplotypes were handled as single units for association and clustering because linkage in the cohort was strong. Among roughly 400 genotyped donors of the cohort, an average of about 240,000 unique TCR beta nucleotide sequences were sequenced per donor, approximately 20% of them non-productive.

Receptor libraries were prepared by the immunoSEQ multiplex PCR assay. For the multiplex PCR, a mixture combining 60 forward primers for TCR Vbeta segments and 13 reverse primers for TCR Jbeta segments was used. The CDR3 region of rearranged TCR beta genes was amplified from genomic DNA with a multiplex PCR assay. The Illumina HiSeq System was used to sequence the amplified TCR beta libraries as 87-base-pair reads. Regarding the original processing steps: A later analysis tallied approximately 87 million unique TCR beta chains across the 666 repertoires, and some 12 million of those chains were shared by two or more donors. Raw reads were error-corrected and collapsed into unique sequences with a nearest-neighbor algorithm that merged closely related sequences to remove PCR and sequencing errors. To assign V, D and J gene segments, CDR3 sequences were aligned to IMGT reference sequences. For a sequence to be retained, a match of at least six nucleotides to both a V gene segment and a J gene segment was required. A rearrangement was called productive if the CDR3 had no stop codons and remained in frame with V and J, and every other rearrangement was called non-productive. Following IMGT convention, CDR3 was defined as the stretch from the second conserved V-encoded cysteine up to the conserved J-encoded phenylalanine. Sequences without an unambiguous match to a single V gene segment were excluded from the earlier analysis of several hundred of the donors. An earlier analysis of some 500 of the donors classified V segments as functional when productive rearrangements were above 56.7% and as segregating when the standard deviation between donors was above 5%. A statistical classification framework was developed to diagnose cytomegalovirus status using the catalog of TCR beta chain sequences. In a later analysis, TCR nucleotide sequences were compared against IMGT/GENE-DB human TR gene sequences so that V and J genes could be assigned. Using the TCRdist pipeline, a later analysis assigned CDR3 sequences along with most-parsimonious VDJ recombination scenarios. A later analysis defined each TCR beta chain by its CDR3 amino acid sequence plus V-gene family, and excluded reads lacking a unique V-gene family. A later analysis removed 550 to 650 highly shared, low-generation-probability nucleotide sequences to deal with suspected cross-contamination and a sequencing artifact. In a later analysis, a clonal expansion index for each public chain was calculated from normalized within-repertoire ranks of inferred template counts. Generation probabilities in a later analysis came from a VDJ recombination model fitted to out-of-frame rearrangements, and those results were checked against IGoR. Hypergeometric tests were used in a later analysis to score TCR-TCR, TCR-HLA and TCR-CMV co-occurrence, with a repertoire-size bias correction applied to the TCR pairs. False discovery rates were estimated in a later analysis by permuting HLA or CMV assignments 20 times. A later analysis grouped co-occurring TCRs with DBSCAN, adding TCRdist sequence similarity when clustering within HLA-allele-positive subsets. Repertoires with fewer than 30,000 or more than 120,000 public chains, plus five repertoires with anomalous nucleotide sharing, were excluded from co-occurrence clustering. Not all clones reach the TCRdb copy of this immuneACCESS table, which keeps in-frame sequences only. Checked studies attribute under half of the gap to unresolved V genes and leave the rest unexplained. The V and J calls and the clone size are those of that table, but D and trimming were determined from the DNA. The sample table holds roughly 140,000 clones, of which approximately 80% were seen once. Together, the top ten hold 4.3% of the sample.

Findings and caveats that apply to the study as a whole: In this cohort, only TCR beta chains were sequenced, and detectable features were limited by the absence of alpha or paired-chain data. A further reported finding was that TCR beta sequences accurately predicted the HLA-A and HLA-B alleles for most subjects in the first cohort. Most TCR sequences were observed very rarely across donors, whereas some public TCRs were present in many individuals. Most CMV-associated TCR beta chains appeared to be HLA-restricted in a later analysis, and the HLA associations seemed to be driven largely by CMV exposure. In vitro tests confirmed that three of the cytomegalovirus-associated TCR beta chains recognize cytomegalovirus antigens. HLA typing was unavailable for some donors at each locus, so association tests used only the typed subset. According to a later genetic analysis, donors in an Asian-associated ancestry cluster had fewer N-insertions in productive TCRs than the approximately 650-donor mean. A later genetic analysis associated a missense DCLRE1C variant with V-gene and J-gene trimming of TCR beta chains, and an independent cohort replicated the association. A cluster of highly shared sequence variants was judged likely to represent a technical artifact of the sequencing pipeline. CMV serostatus was the only immune exposure information available for the cohort. About 17 rarely observed V segments, including chromosome 9 orphons, were excluded from the earlier analysis of about 600 of the donors because counts were too low. When HLA alleles, especially DR and DQ, strongly co-occurred, attributing TCR associations to individual alleles was difficult. According to the authors, the approach could potentially be generalized to other disease states and immunological phenotypes. The 87-base-pair reads could not distinguish some IMGT-functional V segments, including TRBV6-2 and TRBV6-3, so those segments were excluded. In a later analysis, several top co-occurrence clusters were reported to appear linked to parvovirus B19, influenza, CMV and Epstein-Barr virus. Presence/absence analyses assumed roughly uniform sequencing depth across donors, an assumption that may not hold. The classifier was reported to diagnose cytomegalovirus status with high specificity and sensitivity in both the original cohort and the validation cohort. The study listed 170 or so TCR beta chains as associated with cytomegalovirus. A later analysis associated 15,000 or so TCR beta sequences with specific HLA alleles at a false discovery rate of 0.05. Compared with equally common non-associated chains, HLA-associated TCR beta chains in a later analysis were more clonally expanded and had lower generation probabilities. Linkage disequilibrium might explain the correlated functional status among segregating V segments, but an unknown experimental factor could not be ruled out. In an earlier analysis of some 640 of the donors, most TCR beta V segments were observed in productive rearrangements about 87% or about 30% of the time, broadly matching IMGT annotations. A later analysis found that TCR association rates varied across HLA loci, with DRB1 alleles showing the most associated TCRs and HLA-C alleles the fewest.

CDR1 and CDR2, per the germline V gene, are LGHNA and YSLEER. The CDR3, from cysteine to phenylalanine, totals 16 residues. The sequence is cut down to CDR3 DNA, 48 bases in frame from base 1. V lost 6 bases and J lost 2 bases, and the count of bases not matched to a germline gene is 8. In total, fewer than 750 healthy bone marrow donors made up the cohort. Cohort members were all nominally healthy when sampled, although unrecorded immune exposures were likely present. The donor was CMV seropositive and belonged to the group of 250 to 350 seropositive cohort members. Each donor provided a peripheral blood sample, and peripheral blood mononuclear cells were used for TCR beta sequencing. The Qiagen DNeasy Blood Extraction Kit was used to extract genomic DNA from the blood cell samples. Points on this clone: Its antigen remains undetermined. The input lacks base qualities; no much larger clone sits a single base away.

Source material: PBMCs. The clonotype comes from a woman aged 40-49 years in good health and CMV-seropositive. Rearrangement joined TRBV4-3 to TRBJ2-3; TRBD2 matches 10 bases in the middle. The DNA sequence reads TGCGCCAGCAGTCTTAGCGGGACTAGCGTCACAGATACGCAGTATTTT. Its protein is CASSLSGTSVTDTQYF.